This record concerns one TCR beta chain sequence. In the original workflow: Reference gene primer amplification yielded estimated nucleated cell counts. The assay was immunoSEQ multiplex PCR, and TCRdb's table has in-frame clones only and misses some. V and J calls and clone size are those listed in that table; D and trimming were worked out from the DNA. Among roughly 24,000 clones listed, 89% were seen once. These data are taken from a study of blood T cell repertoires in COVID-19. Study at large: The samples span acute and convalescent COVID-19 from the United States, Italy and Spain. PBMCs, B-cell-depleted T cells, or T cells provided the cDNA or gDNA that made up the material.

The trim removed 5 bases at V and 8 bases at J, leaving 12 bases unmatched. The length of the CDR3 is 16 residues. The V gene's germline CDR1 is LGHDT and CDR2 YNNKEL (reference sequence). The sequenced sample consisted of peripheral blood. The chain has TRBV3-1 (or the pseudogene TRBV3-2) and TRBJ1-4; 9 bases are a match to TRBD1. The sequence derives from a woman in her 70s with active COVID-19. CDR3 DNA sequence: TGTGCCAGCAGCGAAACTCTTGGGACAGGGAAGGAAAAACTGTTTTTT. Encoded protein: CASSETLGTGKEKLFF.